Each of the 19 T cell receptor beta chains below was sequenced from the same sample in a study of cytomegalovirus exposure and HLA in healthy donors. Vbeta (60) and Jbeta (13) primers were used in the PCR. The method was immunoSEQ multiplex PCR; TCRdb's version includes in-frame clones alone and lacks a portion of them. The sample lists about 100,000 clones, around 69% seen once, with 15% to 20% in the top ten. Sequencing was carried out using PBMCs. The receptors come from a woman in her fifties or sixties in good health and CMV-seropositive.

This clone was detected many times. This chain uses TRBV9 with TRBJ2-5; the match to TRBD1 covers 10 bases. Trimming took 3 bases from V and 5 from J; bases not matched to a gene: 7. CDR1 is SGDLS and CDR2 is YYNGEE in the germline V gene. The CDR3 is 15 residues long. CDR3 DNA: TGTGCCAGCAGCGCCCAGACAGGGGGCCGCGAGACCCAGTACTTC. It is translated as CASSAQTGGRETQYF.

DNA of the CDR3: TGCGCCAGCAGCTACGGCGGCAGCTCCTACGAGCAGTACTTC. It translates to CASSYGGSSYEQYF. The chain links TRBV5-1 to TRBJ2-7; no clear D gene. The CDR3 is 14 residues long. The V end lost 3 bases, the J end lost 0 bases, and 10 bases lay between the germline ends. Germline V gene data show CDR1 as SGHRS and CDR2 as YFSETQ.

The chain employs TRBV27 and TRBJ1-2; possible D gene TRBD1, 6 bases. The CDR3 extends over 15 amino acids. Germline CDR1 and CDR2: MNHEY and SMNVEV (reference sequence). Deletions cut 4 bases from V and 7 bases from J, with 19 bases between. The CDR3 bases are TGTGCCAGCAGTTCTCCGGACAGAGGGCTGCGTGGCTACACCTTC. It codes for CASSSPDRGLRGYTF.

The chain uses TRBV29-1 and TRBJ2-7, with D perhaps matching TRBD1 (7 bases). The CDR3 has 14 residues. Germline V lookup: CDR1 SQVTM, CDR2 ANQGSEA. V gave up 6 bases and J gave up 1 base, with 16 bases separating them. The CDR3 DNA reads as TGCAGCGTCCGAGGGGGGACAGAATCCTACGAGCAGTACTTC. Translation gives CSVRGGTESYEQYF.

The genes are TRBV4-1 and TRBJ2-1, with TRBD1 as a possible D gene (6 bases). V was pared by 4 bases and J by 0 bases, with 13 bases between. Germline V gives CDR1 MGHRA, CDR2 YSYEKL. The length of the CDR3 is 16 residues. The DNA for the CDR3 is TGCGCCAGCAGCCCAGGGGTCCTGAGCTCCTACAATGAGCAGTTCTTC. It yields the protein CASSPGVLSSYNEQFF.

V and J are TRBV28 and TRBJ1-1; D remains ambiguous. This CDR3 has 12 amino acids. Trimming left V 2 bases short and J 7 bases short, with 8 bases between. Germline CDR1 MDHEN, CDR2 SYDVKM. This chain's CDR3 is CASSLGDYEAFF. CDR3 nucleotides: TGTGCCAGCAGTTTAGGAGACTATGAAGCTTTCTTT.

This CDR3 reads CASSSPYEQFF. Written as DNA, the CDR3 is TGTGCCAGCAGTTCCCCGTATGAGCAGTTCTTC. V gene TRBV28 combines with J gene TRBJ2-1; no clear D gene. CDR1 and CDR2 from the germline V gene are MDHEN and SYDVKM. V shed 4 bases and J shed 8 bases, with 6 bases lying between them. The CDR3 length is 11 residues.

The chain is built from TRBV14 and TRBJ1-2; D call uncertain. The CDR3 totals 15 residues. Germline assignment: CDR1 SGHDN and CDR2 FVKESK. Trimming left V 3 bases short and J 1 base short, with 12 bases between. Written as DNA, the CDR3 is TGTGCCAGCAGCCAGTCCCACGGACTTAACTATGGCTACACCTTC. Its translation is CASSQSHGLNYGYTF.

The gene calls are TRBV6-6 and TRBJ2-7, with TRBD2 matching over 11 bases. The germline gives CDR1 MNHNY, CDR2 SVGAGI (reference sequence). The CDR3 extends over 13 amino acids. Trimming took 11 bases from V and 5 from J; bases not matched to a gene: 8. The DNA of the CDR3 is TGTGCCGGTTCTACGACTAGCGGGAACGAGCAGTACTTC. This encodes CAGSTTSGNEQYF.

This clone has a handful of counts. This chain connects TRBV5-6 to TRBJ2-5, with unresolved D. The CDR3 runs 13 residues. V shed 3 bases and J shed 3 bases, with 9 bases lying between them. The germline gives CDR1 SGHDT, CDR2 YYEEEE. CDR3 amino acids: CASSSQNEETQYF. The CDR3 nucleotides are TGTGCCAGCAGCTCACAGAATGAAGAGACCCAGTACTTC.

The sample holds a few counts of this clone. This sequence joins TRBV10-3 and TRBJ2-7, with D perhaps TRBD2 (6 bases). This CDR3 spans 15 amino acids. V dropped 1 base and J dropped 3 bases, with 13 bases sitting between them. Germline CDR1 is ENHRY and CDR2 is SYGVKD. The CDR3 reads CAISELGAGRYEQYF. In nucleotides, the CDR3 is TGTGCCATCAGTGAGTTGGGTGCGGGACGCTACGAGCAGTACTTC.

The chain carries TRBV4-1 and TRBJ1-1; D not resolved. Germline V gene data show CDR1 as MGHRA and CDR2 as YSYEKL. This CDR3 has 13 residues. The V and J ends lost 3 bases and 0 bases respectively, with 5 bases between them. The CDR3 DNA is TGCGCCAGCAGCCAGTATTTGAACACTGAAGCTTTCTTT. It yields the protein CASSQYLNTEAFF.

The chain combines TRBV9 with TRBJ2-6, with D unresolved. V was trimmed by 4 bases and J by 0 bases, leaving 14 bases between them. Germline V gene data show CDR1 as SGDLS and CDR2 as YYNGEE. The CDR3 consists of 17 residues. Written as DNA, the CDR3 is TGTGCCAGCAGCCCTAGAAGCACTGACTCTGGGGCCAACGTCCTGACTTTC. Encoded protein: CASSPRSTDSGANVLTF.

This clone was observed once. CDR3 bases: TGTGCCAGCAGCTTAGCTGGGGCCCAAGGCGACCAAGAGACCCAGTACTTC. It specifies CASSLAGAQGDQETQYF. The chain uses TRBV7-9 and TRBJ2-5, with D possibly TRBD1 on 5 matching bases. Germline loops: CDR1 SEHNR, CDR2 FQNEAQ (reference sequence). Deletions cut 0 bases from V and 0 bases from J, with 14 bases between. This CDR3 contains 17 residues.

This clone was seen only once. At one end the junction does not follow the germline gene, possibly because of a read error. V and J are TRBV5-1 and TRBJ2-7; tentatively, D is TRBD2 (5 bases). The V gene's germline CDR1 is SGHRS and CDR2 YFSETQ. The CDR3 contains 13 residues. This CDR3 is CASTLAGTYEQYF. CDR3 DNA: TGCGCCAGCACCTTGGCCGGGACCTACGAGCAGTACTTC.

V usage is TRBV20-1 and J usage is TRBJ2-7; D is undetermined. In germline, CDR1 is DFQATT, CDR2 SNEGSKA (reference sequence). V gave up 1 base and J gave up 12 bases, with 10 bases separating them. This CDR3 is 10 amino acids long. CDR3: CSARGQVSYF. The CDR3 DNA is TGCAGTGCTAGAGGACAAGTCTCGTACTTC.

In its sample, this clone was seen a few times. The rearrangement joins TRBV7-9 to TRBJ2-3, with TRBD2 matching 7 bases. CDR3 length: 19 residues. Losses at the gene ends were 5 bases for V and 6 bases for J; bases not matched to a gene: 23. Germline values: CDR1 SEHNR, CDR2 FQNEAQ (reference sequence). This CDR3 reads CASSTYLLRGSRKRDTQYF. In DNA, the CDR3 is TGTGCCAGCAGCACCTACCTACTTCGCGGGAGTCGCAAACGGGATACGCAGTATTTT.

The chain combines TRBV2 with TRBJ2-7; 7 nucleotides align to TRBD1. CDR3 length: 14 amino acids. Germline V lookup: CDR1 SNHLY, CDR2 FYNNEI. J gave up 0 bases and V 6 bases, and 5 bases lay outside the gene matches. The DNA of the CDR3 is TGTGCCAGCAGGACCGGGACAGACTCCTACGAGCAGTACTTC. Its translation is CASRTGTDSYEQYF.

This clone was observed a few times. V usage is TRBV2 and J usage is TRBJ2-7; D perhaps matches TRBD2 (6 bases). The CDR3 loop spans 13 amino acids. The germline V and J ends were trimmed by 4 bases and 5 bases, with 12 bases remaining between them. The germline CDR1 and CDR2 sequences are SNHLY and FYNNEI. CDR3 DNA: TGTGCCAGCAGTGGCCTAGCGTACAACGAGCAGTACTTC. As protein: CASSGLAYNEQYF.